Here is one T cell receptor beta chain with its context. This CDR3 spans 17 amino acids. Germline assignment: CDR1 MNHEY and CDR2 SMNVEV (reference sequence). Unmatched junction bases numbered 7, after V lost 4 bases and J lost 1 base. Unique molecular identifiers were incorporated when the TCRbeta library was constructed. MiXCR, applied by TCRdb to the PCR reads, yields one record per CDR3 protein. The sample lists about 400,000 distinct CDR3 sequences, 20% seen once, with approximately 3.9% in the top ten. The record originates from a study of T-cell reconstitution after alpha-beta-depleted transplantation in children.

The TCR sequence derives from a human donor who donated a stem cell graft to a child with acute myeloid leukemia. V gene TRBV27 combines with J gene TRBJ2-2, with TRBD2 identical over 9 bases. This sample comprised PBMCs from the stem cell graft donor, obtained from the stem cell graft. CDR3 nucleotides: TGTGCCAGCAGTTCTCTAAGGACTAGCGAGAACACCGGGGAGCTGTTTTTT. Its translation is CASSSLRTSENTGELFF.